This T cell receptor (beta chain) was identified in a study of CD4 and CD8 cells across lung adenocarcinoma regions. By proportion, this clonotype is medium-sized (0.01 to 0.1%). TCRdb analysed the PCR reads with MiXCR anew, one entry per CDR3 protein. The sample has roughly 11,000 distinct CDR3 sequences, 53% seen once. Donors had localized lung adenocarcinoma, a non-small cell lung cancer. CDR3 length: 17 amino acids. Germline V gives CDR1 MNHNS, CDR2 SASEGT. Losses at the gene ends were 5 bases for V and 2 bases for J; bases not matched to a gene: 8. This receptor was obtained from a female donor with lung adenocarcinoma. The CD4 and CD8 labels of this study may be unreliable. This chain joins TRBV6-1 and TRBJ2-3; 12 nucleotides align to TRBD2. Sequenced input: CD8+ T cells from the center of a lung tumor. The CDR3 loop is CASSRRLAGAFTDTQYF. In DNA, the CDR3 is TGTGCCAGCAGTCGACGACTAGCGGGGGCTTTCACAGATACGCAGTATTTT.